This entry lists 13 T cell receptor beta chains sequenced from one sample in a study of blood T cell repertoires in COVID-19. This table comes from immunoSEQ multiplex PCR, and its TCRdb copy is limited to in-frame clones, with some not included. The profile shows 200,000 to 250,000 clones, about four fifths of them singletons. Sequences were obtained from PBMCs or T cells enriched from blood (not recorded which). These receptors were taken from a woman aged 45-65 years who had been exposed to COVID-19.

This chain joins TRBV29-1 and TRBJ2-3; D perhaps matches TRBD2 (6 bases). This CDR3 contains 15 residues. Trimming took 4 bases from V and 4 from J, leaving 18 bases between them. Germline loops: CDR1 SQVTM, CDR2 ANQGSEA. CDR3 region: CSVGGGRTAPDTQYF. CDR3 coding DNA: TGCAGCGTTGGGGGAGGAAGGACCGCCCCAGATACGCAGTATTTT.

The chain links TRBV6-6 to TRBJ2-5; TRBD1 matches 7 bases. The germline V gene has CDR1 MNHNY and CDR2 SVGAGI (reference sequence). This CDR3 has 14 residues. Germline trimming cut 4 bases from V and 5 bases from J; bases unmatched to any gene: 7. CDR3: CASSSSTGAETQYF. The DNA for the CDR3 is TGTGCCAGCAGTTCTAGCACAGGGGCCGAGACCCAGTACTTC.

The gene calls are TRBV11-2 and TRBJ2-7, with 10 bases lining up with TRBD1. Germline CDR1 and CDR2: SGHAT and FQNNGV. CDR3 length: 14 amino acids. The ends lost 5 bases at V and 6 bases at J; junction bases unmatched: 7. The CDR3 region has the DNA TGTGCCAGCAGCCTCGGGACAGGGGAGTTCGAGCAGTACTTC. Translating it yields CASSLGTGEFEQYF.

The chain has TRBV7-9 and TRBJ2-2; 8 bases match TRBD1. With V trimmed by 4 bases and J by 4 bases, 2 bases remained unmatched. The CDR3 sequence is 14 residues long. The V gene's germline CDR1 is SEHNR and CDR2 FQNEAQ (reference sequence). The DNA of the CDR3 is TGTGCCAGCAGCTCAACAGGGGGCACCGGGGAGCTGTTTTTT. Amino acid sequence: CASSSTGGTGELFF.

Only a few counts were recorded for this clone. CDR3 sequence: CASSSRQAEHRNTEAFF. Written as DNA, the CDR3 is TGTGCCAGCAGCTCCCGACAGGCTGAACATCGGAACACTGAAGCTTTCTTT. The genes are TRBV13 and TRBJ1-1, with a tentative D call TRBD1 (6 bases). Germline assignment: CDR1 PRHDT and CDR2 FYEKMQ (reference sequence). This CDR3 has 17 residues. Trimming removed 4 bases from V and 1 base from J, with 19 bases in between.

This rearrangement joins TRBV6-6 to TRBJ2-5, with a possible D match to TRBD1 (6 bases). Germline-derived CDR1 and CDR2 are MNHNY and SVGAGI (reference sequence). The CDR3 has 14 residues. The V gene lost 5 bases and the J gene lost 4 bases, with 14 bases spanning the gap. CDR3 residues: CASSNPGGRETQYF. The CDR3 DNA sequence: TGTGCCAGCAGTAACCCTGGGGGCAGAGAGACCCAGTACTTC.

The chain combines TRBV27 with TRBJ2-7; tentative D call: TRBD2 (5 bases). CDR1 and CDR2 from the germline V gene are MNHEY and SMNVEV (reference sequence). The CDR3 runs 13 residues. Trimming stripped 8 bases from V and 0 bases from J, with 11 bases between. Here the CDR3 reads CASARRDSYEQYF. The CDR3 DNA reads TGTGCCAGCGCCCGACGGGACTCCTACGAGCAGTACTTC.

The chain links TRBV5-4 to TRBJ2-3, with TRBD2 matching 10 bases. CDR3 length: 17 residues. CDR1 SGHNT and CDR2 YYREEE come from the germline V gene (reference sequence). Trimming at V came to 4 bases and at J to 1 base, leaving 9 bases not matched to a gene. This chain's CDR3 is CASSAQRGGFGTDTQYF. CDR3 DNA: TGTGCCAGCAGCGCTCAGCGGGGGGGCTTCGGCACAGATACGCAGTATTTT.

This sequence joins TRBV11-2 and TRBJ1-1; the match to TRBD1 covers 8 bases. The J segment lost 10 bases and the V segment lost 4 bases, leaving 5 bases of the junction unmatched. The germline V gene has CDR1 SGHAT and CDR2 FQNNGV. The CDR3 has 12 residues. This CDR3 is CASSYGQGGAFF. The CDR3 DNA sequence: TGTGCCAGCAGCTACGGACAGGGTGGAGCTTTCTTT.

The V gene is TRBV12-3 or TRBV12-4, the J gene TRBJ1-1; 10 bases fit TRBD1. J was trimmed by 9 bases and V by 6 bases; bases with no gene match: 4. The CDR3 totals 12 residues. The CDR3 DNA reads TGTGCCAGCAGCCCGGACAGGGGGAAAGCTTTCTTT. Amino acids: CASSPDRGKAFF.

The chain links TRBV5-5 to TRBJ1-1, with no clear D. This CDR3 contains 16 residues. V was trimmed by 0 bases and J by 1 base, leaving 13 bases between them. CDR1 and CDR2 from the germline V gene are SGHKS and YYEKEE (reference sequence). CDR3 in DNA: TGTGCCAGCAGCTTGGCGCCCAATACACGGAACACTGAAGCTTTCTTT. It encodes CASSLAPNTRNTEAFF.

Here the CDR3 reads CASSLEYSGANVLTF. CDR3 DNA sequence: TGTGCCAGCAGCTTAGAATACTCTGGGGCCAACGTCCTGACTTTC. This rearrangement joins TRBV11-2 to TRBJ2-6; no clear D. Germline loops: CDR1 SGHAT, CDR2 FQNNGV. This CDR3 has 15 amino acids. With 0 bases removed from V and 0 bases from J, the gap between germline ends came to 3 bases.

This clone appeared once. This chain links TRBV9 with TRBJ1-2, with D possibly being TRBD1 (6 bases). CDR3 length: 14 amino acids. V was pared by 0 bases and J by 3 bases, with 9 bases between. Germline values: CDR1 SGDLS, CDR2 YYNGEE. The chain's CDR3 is CASSVGKGDYGYTF. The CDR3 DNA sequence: TGTGCCAGCAGCGTAGGGAAGGGGGACTATGGCTACACCTTC.